This T cell receptor beta chain was sequenced in a study of blood T cells in healthy people across ages. The CDR3 runs to 14 residues. The germline CDR1 and CDR2 sequences are DFQATT and SNEGSKA (reference sequence). Each donor's blood draw was around 9.2 milliliters of peripheral blood. Concerning this clonotype: Antigen specificity is unknown.

The authors ran a second PCR of 7 to 11 cycles using a sample-barcoded 5' primer and a J-beta primer mix. The template-switch adaptor, which had 12 random nucleotides, put a tag on each cDNA molecule. TCRdb itself ran the 5' RACE reads through MiXCR, one entry per CDR3 protein. The data show over 1,500,000 distinct CDR3 sequences, approximately 50% seen once. Study-level points and caveats: Diversity estimates from one million T cells were considered underestimates.

This sequence originates from a woman in her thirties or forties in good health. The chain employs TRBV20-1 and TRBJ2-1; D perhaps matches TRBD1 (6 bases). The J call is doubtful: the DNA matches TRBJ2-7 better. The sample taken for sequencing was blood. The CDR3 protein is CSARSPGQRSEQYF. The CDR3 DNA follows: TGCAGTGCTAGAAGCCCGGGACAAAGATCCGAGCAGTACTTC.